This entry features one TCR beta chain sequence. Its target antigen remains unknown. Base quality data are lacking; no much larger clone is found one base away. Spanning cysteine to phenylalanine, the CDR3 consists of 18 amino acids. Only the CDR3 DNA is retained, 54 bases long and in frame from the first base. Taken from the germline V gene, the CDR1 and CDR2 loops are KGHSY and FQNENV. The germline ends are 22 bases apart after V is trimmed by 2 bases and J by 8 bases. TCRbeta CDR3 regions were amplified from genomic DNA using the immunoSEQ Assay, a bias-controlled multiplex PCR. As for how the authors treated the data: The number of nucleated cells in each sample was estimated by amplification of reference gene primers within the assay. To quantify the absolute abundance of each unique TCRbeta CDR3 rearrangement, sequence reads were collapsed and filtered. For each sample, productive Simpson clonality was calculated as the square root of Simpson's diversity index across productive rearrangements. TCRdb obtained this table from immuneACCESS and retained in-frame rearrangements with V and J assigned. These tables miss some clones; where compared with another copy, unresolved V genes account for less than half of the shortfall, and the remainder is unexplained. V and J calls plus clone size are reproduced from that table; the DNA served to infer D and trimming. For this sample the table gives over 300,000 clones, of which 86% were detected only once. The ten largest clones capture under 2% of the sample.

This specimen comes from a study of blood T cell repertoires in COVID-19 (dated by TCRdb to between 2020 and 2021). Context from the whole study: Samples from collaborators originated in the United States, Italy and Spain and spanned both the acute and convalescent phases of COVID-19. The material from the prospective study consisted of cDNA or gDNA derived from T cells, B-cell-depleted T cells, or PBMCs. Subjects who had been exposed to COVID-19, were actively infected with it, or had recovered from it provided the deeply sampled blood TCRbeta repertoires that made up the dataset. The repertoires were made available in a free public database intended to serve as a resource for research on the immune response to SARS-CoV-2. The samples were drawn from the first 160 participants of the ongoing ImmuneRACE study and from 1,254 subjects provided by 6 global collaborators. Sample metadata almost always included a de-identified subject ID, COVID-19 status, age in years and sex. Where available, HLA class I and class II types were taken from metadata supplied by the sample provider and were not determined by assay-based typing. What the work shows at the level of the full study, not this receptor alone: How much clinical and demographic metadata was included differed by source and by participant, and the metadata was provided uncurated.

Collaborating institutions collected whole blood in K2EDTA tubes following their own protocols. For TCRbeta analysis, collaborators shipped samples in one of three forms: frozen whole blood, isolated PBMCs, or DNA extracted from either of those sample types. The sample consisted of peripheral blood. The sequence was collected from a woman in her fifties or sixties with acute or convalescent COVID-19. Recombination connected TRBV16 to TRBJ1-6; matching of 6 bases hints at TRBD1 as the D gene. DNA sequence: TGTGCCAGCAGCCAAAGCCTGATAGGGAGGGGGACGGATTCACCCCTCCACTTT. It translates to CASSQSLIGRGTDSPLHF.